A single T cell receptor beta chain is shown here with its context. The data are from a study of CD8 T cells in Susac syndrome. Random-hexamer reverse transcription was applied to about 0.5 to 1 ug RNA. TCRdb re-called the immunoSEQ multiplex PCR reads through MiXCR, storing one row per CDR3 protein. The data show a few hundred thousand distinct CDR3 sequences, around 95% seen once. The CDR3 loop spans 14 amino acids. From germline, CDR1 is MNHEY and CDR2 SVGAGI. The V end lost 0 bases, the J end lost 6 bases, and 11 bases lay between the germline ends. The clonotype originates from a human donor with multiple sclerosis. Sequenced input: CD4+ T cells from PBMCs. The J gene is TRBJ1-1, the V gene TRBV6-5; possible D gene TRBD1, 5 bases. In DNA form, the CDR3 reads TGTGCCAGCAGTTACTCAACCTGGGGGGCTGAAGCTTTCTTT. As protein: CASSYSTWGAEAFF.